Shown below are 19 T cell receptor beta chains from a single sample sequenced in a study of blood T cell repertoires in COVID-19. Sequencing was performed with immunoSEQ multiplex PCR; in TCRdb, only in-frame clones are kept and a portion is missing. Here the sample spans some 37,000 clones, about 88% being singletons. The specimen was peripheral blood. The receptors were sampled from a man over 45 in a cohort sampled during active COVID-19.

J is TRBJ1-1 and V is TRBV30; 8 bases are a match to TRBD1. This CDR3 is built from 14 residues. In germline, CDR1 is GTSNPN, CDR2 SVGIG (reference sequence). V gave up 3 bases and J gave up 4 bases; unmatched junction bases: 7. For the CDR3, the DNA is TGTGCCTGGAGGCTACAGGGGGGGGCCACTGAAGCTTTCTTT. Residues: CAWRLQGGATEAFF.

There are a few counts of this clone. This chain uses TRBV29-1 with TRBJ1-2, with D maybe TRBD1 (5 bases). Germline V gene sequence: CDR1 SQVTM, CDR2 ANQGSEA. V lost 4 bases and J lost 2, with 11 bases in between. CDR3 length equals 13 residues. This CDR3 reads CSVVNRTNYGYTF. The DNA for the CDR3 is TGCAGCGTTGTTAACAGGACGAACTATGGCTACACCTTC.

The rearrangement links TRBV3-1 (or the pseudogene TRBV3-2) to TRBJ2-1; D is possibly TRBD1 (5 bases). Germline CDR1 reads LGHDT; CDR2 reads YNNKEL (reference sequence). Deletions cut 0 bases from V and 3 bases from J, with 9 bases between. The CDR3 is 15 amino acids. CDR3 loop: CASSQDRGIYNEQFF. Here the CDR3 DNA reads TGTGCCAGCAGCCAAGATAGGGGTATCTACAATGAGCAGTTCTTC.

The gene calls are TRBV30 and TRBJ2-1; weak D call: TRBD1 (7 bases). The germline gives CDR1 GTSNPN, CDR2 SVGIG (reference sequence). The CDR3 runs 15 residues. The V end lost 1 base, the J end lost 7 bases, and 17 bases lay between the germline ends. CDR3 region: CAWSEQGSGGNEQFF. CDR3 DNA: TGTGCCTGGAGTGAACAGGGTTCAGGGGGGAATGAGCAGTTCTTC.

This sequence joins TRBV5-4 and TRBJ1-5; 7 bases are shared with TRBD1. CDR3 length equals 18 residues. The J segment lost 4 bases and the V segment lost 4 bases, leaving 17 bases of the junction unmatched. Germline-derived CDR1 and CDR2 are SGHNT and YYREEE (reference sequence). The chain's CDR3 is CASSVEVLWGTENQPQHF. The CDR3 region has the DNA TGTGCCAGCAGCGTTGAGGTGTTGTGGGGGACAGAAAATCAGCCCCAGCATTTT.

The table lists this clone with a count of one. The rearrangement links TRBV5-5 to TRBJ2-1, with D maybe TRBD2 (6 bases). This CDR3 region has 15 residues. V was cut by 0 bases and J by 3 bases, with 10 bases left in between. The germline V gene has CDR1 SGHKS and CDR2 YYEKEE (reference sequence). The CDR3 DNA follows: TGTGCCAGCAGCTTGGAGCGGGTACACTACAATGAGCAGTTCTTC. Amino acids: CASSLERVHYNEQFF.

The rearrangement uses TRBV6-2 or TRBV6-3 and TRBJ1-5; perhaps TRBD1 as D (5 bases). The V and J ends lost 2 bases and 3 bases respectively, with 17 bases between them. From germline, CDR1 is MNHEY and CDR2 SVGEGT. The CDR3 covers 17 residues. The CDR3 loop reads CASSYGTPAGNNQPQHF. The CDR3, as DNA: TGTGCCAGCAGTTACGGGACCCCTGCGGGGAACAATCAGCCCCAGCATTTT.

This chain connects TRBV4-1 to TRBJ2-2; TRBD1 agrees at 7 bases. With 5 bases clipped from V and 4 bases from J, the junction kept 4 bases outside the gene matches. The CDR3 is 14 amino acids. The V gene's germline CDR1 is MGHRA and CDR2 YSYEKL. CDR3 loop: CASSIQGSTGELFF. The DNA for the CDR3 is TGCGCCAGCAGCATACAGGGGAGCACCGGGGAGCTGTTTTTT.

The chain is built from TRBV7-3 and TRBJ1-6, with D maybe TRBD1 (6 bases). The CDR3 runs 15 residues. Per the germline V gene, CDR1 is SGHTA and CDR2 is FQGTGA. V was trimmed by 5 bases and J by 6 bases, leaving 14 bases between them. The CDR3 loop reads CASSESGTSNSPLHF. The CDR3 nucleotides read TGTGCCAGCAGCGAATCCGGGACAAGTAATTCACCCCTCCACTTT.

The table lists this clone with a few counts. The chain couples TRBV9 to TRBJ2-3, with a tentative D call TRBD1 (8 bases). This CDR3 is 19 amino acids long. The ends were cut back, 0 bases at V and 3 bases at J, with 23 bases in the middle. CDR1 and CDR2 (germline): SGDLS, YYNGEE. In DNA form, the CDR3 reads TGTGCCAGCAGCGTAGATTTCCGGGCCACAGGGGGAGGGACAGATACGCAGTATTTT. Its protein product is CASSVDFRATGGGTDTQYF.

The chain carries TRBV27 and TRBJ2-1; no definite D call. The CDR3 totals 12 residues. Between the trimmed V and J ends, which lost 5 bases and 4 bases, there was a span of 6 bases. The germline V gene encodes CDR1 MNHEY and CDR2 SMNVEV (reference sequence). The CDR3 coding sequence is TGTGCCAGCAGTCTAAAATACAATGAGCAGTTCTTC. It specifies CASSLKYNEQFF.

V is TRBV9 and J is TRBJ2-3; 9 bases are a match to TRBD1. Germline CDR1 SGDLS, CDR2 YYNGEE. The V segment lost 4 bases and the J segment 2 bases; nucleotides outside the gene matches: 5. This CDR3 has 15 residues. CDR3 nucleotides: TGTGCCAGCAGCCTGGGACAGGGTAACACAGATACGCAGTATTTT. Translation gives CASSLGQGNTDTQYF.

CDR3 protein: CASSHWDRGVTEAFF. As DNA, the CDR3 is TGTGCCAGCAGTCATTGGGACAGGGGGGTCACTGAAGCTTTCTTT. The chain couples TRBV27 to TRBJ1-1, with 11 bases aligning to TRBD1. This CDR3 comprises 15 residues. Trimming took 5 bases from V and 4 from J; bases not matched to a gene: 6. Per germline, CDR1 MNHEY and CDR2 SMNVEV (reference sequence).

The chain is built from TRBV19 and TRBJ1-6; D is ambiguous. The CDR3 covers 16 residues. CDR1 is LNHDA and CDR2 is SQIVND in the germline V gene (reference sequence). V lost 3 bases and J lost 4, with 13 bases in between. CDR3 in DNA: TGTGCCAGTAGTATGGAAGACACCTTATATAATTCACCCCTCCACTTT. The encoded protein is CASSMEDTLYNSPLHF.

The count of this clone is one. CDR3 DNA: TGTGCCTATTCGGGACAGCGGAATGAGCAGTTCTTC. The encoded protein is CAYSGQRNEQFF. The chain is built from TRBV30 and TRBJ2-1; TRBD1 agrees at 7 bases. Germline CDR1 and CDR2: GTSNPN and SVGIG (reference sequence). The CDR3 contains 12 residues. V dropped 7 bases and J dropped 7; count of bases not matched to a gene: 7.

The chain combines TRBV6-5 with TRBJ2-2, with D possibly matching TRBD2 (6 bases). The CDR3 runs to 15 residues. Trimming took 2 bases from V and 0 from J, leaving 7 bases between them. Germline-derived CDR1 and CDR2 are MNHEY and SVGAGI. For the CDR3, the DNA is TGTGCCAGCAGTTACGGGGGGTCGAACACCGGGGAGCTGTTTTTT. It codes for CASSYGGSNTGELFF.

The rearrangement links TRBV7-9 to TRBJ1-2; unclear D gene. CDR3 length: 13 residues. Between the trimmed V and J ends, which lost 5 bases and 0 bases, there was a span of 7 bases. The germline CDR1 and CDR2 sequences are SEHNR and FQNEAQ (reference sequence). The CDR3 coding sequence is TGTGCCAGCAGCCCTACAGCTAACTATGGCTACACCTTC. Protein: CASSPTANYGYTF.

This sequence joins TRBV27 and TRBJ2-3; 10 nucleotides match TRBD2. CDR3 length: 15 amino acids. Trimming at V came to 4 bases and at J to 6 bases, leaving 7 bases not matched to a gene. Germline values: CDR1 MNHEY, CDR2 SMNVEV (reference sequence). CDR3 coding DNA: TGTGCCAGCAGTTCAATGCCGGGACTAGCGGATACGCAGTATTTT. Translating gives CASSSMPGLADTQYF.

The CDR3 loop is CATSRGLFGTGELFF. CDR3 DNA: TGTGCCACCAGCAGGGGACTATTTGGGACCGGGGAGCTGTTTTTT. This chain links TRBV15 with TRBJ2-2, with 7 bases lining up with TRBD2. CDR3 length: 15 amino acids. The ends lost 3 bases at V and 5 bases at J; junction bases unmatched: 6. Looked up from germline, CDR1 is LNHNV and CDR2 is YYDKDF (reference sequence).